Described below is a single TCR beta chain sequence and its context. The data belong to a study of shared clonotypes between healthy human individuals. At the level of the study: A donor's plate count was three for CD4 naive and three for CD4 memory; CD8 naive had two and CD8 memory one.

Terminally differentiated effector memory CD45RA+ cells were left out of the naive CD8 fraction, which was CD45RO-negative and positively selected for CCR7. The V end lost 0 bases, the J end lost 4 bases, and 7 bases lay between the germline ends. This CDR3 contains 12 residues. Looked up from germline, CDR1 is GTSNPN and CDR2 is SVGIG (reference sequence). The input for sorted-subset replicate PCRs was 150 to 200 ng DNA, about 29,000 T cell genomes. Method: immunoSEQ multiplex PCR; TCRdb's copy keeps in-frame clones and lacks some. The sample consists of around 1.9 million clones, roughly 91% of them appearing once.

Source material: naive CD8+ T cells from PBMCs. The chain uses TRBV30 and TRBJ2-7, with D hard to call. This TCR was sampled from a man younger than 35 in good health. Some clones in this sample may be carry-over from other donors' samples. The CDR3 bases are TGTGCCTGGAGTGTAATCGGTTACGAGCAGTACTTC. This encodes CAWSVIGYEQYF. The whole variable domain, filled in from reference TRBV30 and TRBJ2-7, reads SQTIHQWPATLVQPVGSPLSLECTVEGTSNPNLYWYRQAAGRGLQLLFYSVGIGQISSEVPQNLSASRPQDRQFILSSKKLLLSDSGFYLCAWSVIGYEQYFGPGTRLTVT.